This T cell receptor beta chain emerged from a study of radiotherapy plus CTLA-4 blockade in lung cancer. As for the study in general: The study recorded objective responses in around 18% of patients and disease control in roughly 34%.

The CDR3 runs to 14 residues. The junction had 8 bases not matched to a gene; V was cut back by 6 bases and J by 5 bases. Germline V lookup: CDR1 MDHEN, CDR2 SYDVKM. Those with chemo-refractory metastatic non-small-cell lung cancer were treated with focal radiation combined with CTLA-4 blockade using ipilimumab. This table comes from immunoSEQ multiplex PCR, and its TCRdb copy is limited to in-frame clones, with some not included. The sample has about 66,000 clones, over 75% seen once; the top ten hold 4%. This chain links TRBV28 with TRBJ2-7; TRBD1 aligns across 9 bases. The sample consisted of peripheral blood, taken from a patient treated with radiotherapy plus ipilimumab. The receptor comes from a human donor with non-small cell lung cancer who had a partial response to radiotherapy plus ipilimumab. This chain's CDR3 is CASSPGTGNDEQYF. The CDR3, as DNA: TGTGCCAGCAGCCCCGGGACAGGGAATGACGAGCAGTACTTC.